The following is a T cell receptor beta chain sequence with its context. Its antigen is undetermined. The data are from a study of a mutant IDH1 vaccine in newly diagnosed glioma. Stated time point: baseline, week 1 (first vaccination visit). The treatment: pre-vaccination baseline after standard-of-care therapy. Findings of the study overall: It was about 92% of patients that developed vaccine-induced immune responses.

Using immunoSEQ multiplex PCR, the repertoire was profiled, and TCRdb retains in-frame clones only, with some absent. The sample lists roughly 16,000 clones, just under 80% occurring once. The specimen comprised PBMCs, sampled from a glioma patient treated with radiotherapy, temozolomide or both. The TCR originated in a man between 35 and 55 years old with glioma.

The CDR3 protein is CASSPGLRGGNNEQFF. CDR3 in DNA: TGTGCCAGCAGCCCGGGTCTTAGGGGGGGTAACAATGAGCAGTTCTTC. The chain couples TRBV11-3 to TRBJ2-1; tentative D call: TRBD2 (7 bases). This CDR3 is built from 16 residues. The V gene's germline CDR1 is SGHNT and CDR2 YENEEA. V lost 5 bases to trimming and J lost 5 bases, with 19 bases between them.